In its sample, the clone carrying this T cell receptor beta chain was seen a few times. Its antigen is still unknown. There are 13 residues in the CDR3. Looked up from germline, CDR1 is SGHDT and CDR2 is YYEEEE. V was shortened by 4 bases and J by 6 bases, with 13 bases between the two germline ends. With 60 Vbeta and 13 Jbeta primers, the PCR was carried out. Produced via immunoSEQ multiplex PCR; TCRdb's table is partial and in-frame only. The repertoire consists of 190,000 or so clones, with roughly 80% occurring once and the leading ten covering roughly 0.65%. The data stem from a study of cytomegalovirus exposure and HLA in healthy donors. Study-level points and caveats: Later analysis suggested most CMV-associated TCR beta chains were HLA-restricted. TRBV6-2, TRBV6-3 and some other V segments were unresolvable in 87-base-pair reads. Sequencing had likely introduced a cluster of highly shared sequence variants as an artifact.

The chain carries TRBV5-6 and TRBJ1-2, with D maybe TRBD1 (6 bases). The TCR was taken from a boy aged 5-17 years in good health and CMV-seronegative. What was sequenced was PBMCs. CDR3 amino acids: CASSPTGRDGYTF. CDR3 coding DNA: TGTGCCAGCAGCCCGACAGGACGGGATGGCTACACCTTC.